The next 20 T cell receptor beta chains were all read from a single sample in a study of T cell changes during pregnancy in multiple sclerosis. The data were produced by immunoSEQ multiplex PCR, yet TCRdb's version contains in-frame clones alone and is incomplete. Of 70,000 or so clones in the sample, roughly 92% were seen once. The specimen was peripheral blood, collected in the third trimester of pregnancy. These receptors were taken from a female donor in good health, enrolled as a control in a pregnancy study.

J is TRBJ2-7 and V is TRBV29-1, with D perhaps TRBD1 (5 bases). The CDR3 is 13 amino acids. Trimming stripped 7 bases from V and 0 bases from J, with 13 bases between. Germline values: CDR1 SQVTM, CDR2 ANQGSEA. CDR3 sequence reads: CSAGRAYSYEQYF. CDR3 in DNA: TGCAGCGCGGGCAGGGCATACTCCTACGAGCAGTACTTC.

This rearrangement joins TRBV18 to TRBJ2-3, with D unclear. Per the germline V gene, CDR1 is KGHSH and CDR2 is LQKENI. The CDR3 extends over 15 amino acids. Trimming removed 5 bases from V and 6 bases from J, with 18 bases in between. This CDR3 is CASSEAVPARDTQYF. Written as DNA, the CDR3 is TGTGCCAGCTCAGAAGCCGTCCCTGCGAGGGATACGCAGTATTTT.

The CDR3, as DNA: TGTGCCATCACCCGAGGCGGGGGCTCTGGAAACACCATATATTTT. Encoded protein: CAITRGGGSGNTIYF. The chain recombines TRBV10-3 with TRBJ1-3; D might be TRBD1 (5 bases). Germline values: CDR1 ENHRY, CDR2 SYGVKD. V gave up 7 bases and J gave up 0 bases, with 13 bases separating them. The CDR3 has 15 amino acids.

The DNA of the CDR3 is TGCGCCAGCAGCGGGGGGACTCCCCGTGATACGCAGTATTTT. Translated: CASSGGTPRDTQYF. The chain joins TRBV5-1 to TRBJ2-3, with a weak D call TRBD2 (6 bases). V lost 4 bases and J lost 6, with 15 bases in between. The germline gives CDR1 SGHRS, CDR2 YFSETQ. This CDR3 has 14 residues.

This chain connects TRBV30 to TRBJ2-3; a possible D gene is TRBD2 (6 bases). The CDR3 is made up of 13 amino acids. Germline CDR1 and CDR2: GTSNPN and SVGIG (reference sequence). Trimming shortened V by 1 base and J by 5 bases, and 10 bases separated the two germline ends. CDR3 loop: CAWSGPGGDTQYF. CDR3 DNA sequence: TGTGCCTGGAGTGGGCCCGGGGGAGATACGCAGTATTTT.

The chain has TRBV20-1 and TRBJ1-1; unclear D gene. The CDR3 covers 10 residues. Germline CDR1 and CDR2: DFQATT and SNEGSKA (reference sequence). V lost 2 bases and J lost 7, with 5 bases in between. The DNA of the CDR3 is TGCAGTGCTAGATTGTATGAAGCTTTCTTT. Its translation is CSARLYEAFF.

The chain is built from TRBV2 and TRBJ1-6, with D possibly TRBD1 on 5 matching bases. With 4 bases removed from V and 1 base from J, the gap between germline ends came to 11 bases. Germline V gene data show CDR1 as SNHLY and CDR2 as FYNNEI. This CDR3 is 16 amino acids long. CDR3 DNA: TGTGCCAGCAGTGGGGGCCGGGGGTCCTATAATTCACCCCTCCACTTT. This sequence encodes CASSGGRGSYNSPLHF.

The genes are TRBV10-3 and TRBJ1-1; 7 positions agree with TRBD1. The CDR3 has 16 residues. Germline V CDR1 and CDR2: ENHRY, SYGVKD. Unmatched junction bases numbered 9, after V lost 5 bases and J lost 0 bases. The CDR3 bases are TGTGCCATCAGTTCTCAGACAGGGCTTATGAACACTGAAGCTTTCTTT. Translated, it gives CAISSQTGLMNTEAFF.

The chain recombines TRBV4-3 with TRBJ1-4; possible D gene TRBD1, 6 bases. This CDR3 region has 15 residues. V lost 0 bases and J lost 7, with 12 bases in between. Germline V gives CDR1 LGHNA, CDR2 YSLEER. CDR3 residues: CASSQEMGGAEKLFF. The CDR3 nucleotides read TGCGCCAGCAGCCAAGAAATGGGGGGGGCTGAAAAACTGTTTTTT.

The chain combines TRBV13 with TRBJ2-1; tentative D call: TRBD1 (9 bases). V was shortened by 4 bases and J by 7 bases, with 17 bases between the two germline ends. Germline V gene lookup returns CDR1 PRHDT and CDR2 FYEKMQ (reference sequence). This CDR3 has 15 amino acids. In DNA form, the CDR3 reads TGTGCCAGCAGCTGGCGGGGGGACAGGGTTAATGAGCAGTTCTTC. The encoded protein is CASSWRGDRVNEQFF. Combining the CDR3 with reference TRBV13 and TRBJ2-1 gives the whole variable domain AAGVIQSPRHLIKEKRETATLKCYPIPRHDTVYWYQQGPGQDPQFLISFYEKMQSDKGSIPDRFSAQQFSDYHSELNMSSLELGDSALYFCASSWRGDRVNEQFFGPGTRLTVL.

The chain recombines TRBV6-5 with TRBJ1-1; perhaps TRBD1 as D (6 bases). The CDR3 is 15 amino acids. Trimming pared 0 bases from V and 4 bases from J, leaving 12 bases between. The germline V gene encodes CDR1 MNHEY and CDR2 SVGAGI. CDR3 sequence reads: CASSYSFRGGTEAFF. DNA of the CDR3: TGTGCCAGCAGTTACTCTTTCCGAGGGGGCACTGAAGCTTTCTTT.

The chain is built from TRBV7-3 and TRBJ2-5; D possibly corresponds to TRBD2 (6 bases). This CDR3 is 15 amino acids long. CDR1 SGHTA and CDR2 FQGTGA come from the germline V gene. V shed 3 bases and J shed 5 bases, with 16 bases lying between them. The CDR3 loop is CASSLNAGLGETQYF. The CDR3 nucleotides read TGTGCCAGCAGCTTGAACGCGGGGCTGGGGGAGACCCAGTACTTC.

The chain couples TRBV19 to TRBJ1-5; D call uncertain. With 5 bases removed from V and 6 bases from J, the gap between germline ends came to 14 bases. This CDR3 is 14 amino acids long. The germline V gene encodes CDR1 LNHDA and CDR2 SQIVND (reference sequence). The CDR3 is CASSFGGRPQPQHF. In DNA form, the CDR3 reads TGTGCCAGTAGTTTCGGAGGTCGGCCTCAGCCCCAGCATTTT.

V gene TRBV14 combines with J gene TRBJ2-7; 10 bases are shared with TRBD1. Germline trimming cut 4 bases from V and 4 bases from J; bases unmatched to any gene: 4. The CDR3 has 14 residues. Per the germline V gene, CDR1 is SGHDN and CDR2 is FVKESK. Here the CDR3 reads CASSRRDRGYEQYF. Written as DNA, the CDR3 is TGTGCCAGCAGCCGCCGGGACAGGGGTTACGAGCAGTACTTC.

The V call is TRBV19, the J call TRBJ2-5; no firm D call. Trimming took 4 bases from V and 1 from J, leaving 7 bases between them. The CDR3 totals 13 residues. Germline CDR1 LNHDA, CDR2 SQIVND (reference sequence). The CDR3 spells CASSTRGQETQYF. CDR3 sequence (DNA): TGTGCCAGTAGTACTCGCGGCCAAGAGACCCAGTACTTC. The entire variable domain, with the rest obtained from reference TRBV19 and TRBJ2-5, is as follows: DGGITQSPKYLFRKEGQNVTLSCEQNLNHDAMYWYRQDPGQGLRLIYYSQIVNDFQKGDIAEGYSVSREKKESFPLTVTSAQKNPTAFYLCASSTRGQETQYFGPGTRLLVL.

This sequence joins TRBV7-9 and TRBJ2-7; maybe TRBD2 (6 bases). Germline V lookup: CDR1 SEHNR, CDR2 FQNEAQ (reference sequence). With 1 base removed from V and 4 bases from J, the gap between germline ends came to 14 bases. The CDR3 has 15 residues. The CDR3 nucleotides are TGTGCCAGCAGCTTAGGCCGCGGGATAGGGTACGAGCAGTACTTC. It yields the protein CASSLGRGIGYEQYF.

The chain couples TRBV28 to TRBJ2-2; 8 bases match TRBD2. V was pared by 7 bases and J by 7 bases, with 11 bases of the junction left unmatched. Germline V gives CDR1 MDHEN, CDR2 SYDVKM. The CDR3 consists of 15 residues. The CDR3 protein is CASITGGEGSGELFF. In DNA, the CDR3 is TGTGCCAGCATCACGGGAGGGGAGGGCAGCGGGGAGCTGTTTTTT.

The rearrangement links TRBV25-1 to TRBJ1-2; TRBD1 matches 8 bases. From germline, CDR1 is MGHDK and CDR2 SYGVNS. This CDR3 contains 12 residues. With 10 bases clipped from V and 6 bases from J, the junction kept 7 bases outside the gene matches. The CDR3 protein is CATQGTGHGYTF. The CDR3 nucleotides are TGTGCCACCCAAGGGACAGGACATGGCTACACCTTC.

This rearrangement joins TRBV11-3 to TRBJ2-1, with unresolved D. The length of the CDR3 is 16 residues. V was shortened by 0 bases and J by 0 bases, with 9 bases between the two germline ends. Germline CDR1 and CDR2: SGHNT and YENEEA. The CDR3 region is CASSLDGLHSYNEQFF. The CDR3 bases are TGTGCCAGCAGCTTAGATGGGCTGCACTCCTACAATGAGCAGTTCTTC. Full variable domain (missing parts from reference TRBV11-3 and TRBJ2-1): EAGVVQSPRYKIIEKKQPVAFWCNPISGHNTLYWYLQNLGQGPELLIRYENEEAVDDSQLPKDRFSAERLKGVDSTLKIQPAELGDSAVYLCASSLDGLHSYNEQFFGPGTRLTVL.

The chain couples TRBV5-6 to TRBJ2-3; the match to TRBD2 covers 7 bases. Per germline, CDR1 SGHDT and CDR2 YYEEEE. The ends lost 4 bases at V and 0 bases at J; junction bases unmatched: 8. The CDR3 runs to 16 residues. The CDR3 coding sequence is TGTGCCAGCAGCCCCGACGCCGGGGGGAGCACAGATACGCAGTATTTT. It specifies CASSPDAGGSTDTQYF. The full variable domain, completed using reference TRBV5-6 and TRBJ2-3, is DAGVTQSPTHLIKTRGQQVTLRCSPKSGHDTVSWYQQALGQGPQFIFQYYEEEERQRGNFPDRFSGHQFPNYSSELNVNALLLGDSALYLCASSPDAGGSTDTQYFGPGTRLTVL.